These T cell receptor beta chains were read from a single sample in a study of cytomegalovirus exposure and HLA in healthy donors. Produced via immunoSEQ multiplex PCR; TCRdb's table is partial and in-frame only. The sample lists under 200,000 clones; roughly 80% were seen once. Sample: PBMCs. These receptors were collected from a woman between 35 and 50 years old in good health and CMV-seropositive. Each CDR3 is given with its conserved first and last residue. The D gene is left open where the match is weak. Clone size appears in some rows only: once, few, many, or a class for an expanded clone.

TRBJ2-7 NA TRBV6-5 TRBD2 TGTGCCAGCAGTTCAGTTCTAGCGGGAGGGCCCTACGAGCAGTACTTC CASSSVLAGGPYEQYF
TRBJ2-7 NA TRBV14 TRBD1 TGTGCCAGCAGCCGGACAGGGTACGAGCAGTACTTC CASSRTGYEQYF
TRBJ2-1 NA TRBV2 NA TGTGCCAGCAGTGAACGGGAGAGCTCCTACAATGAGCAGTTCTTC CASSERESSYNEQFF
TRBJ2-5 NA TRBV7-7 NA TGTGCTAGCAGCCCACAGCACGGAGGGCAAGAGACCCAGTACTTC CASSPQHGGQETQYF
TRBJ2-4 NA TRBV5-6 NA TGTGCCAGCAGCTTGATTAGGGGACAAGGGATTCAGTACTTC CASSLIRGQGIQYF
TRBJ2-7 once TRBV4-2 TRBD1 TGTGCCAGCAGCCAAGAGAGCACAGGGGTGATCTACGAGCAGTACTTC CASSQESTGVIYEQYF
TRBJ1-3 NA TRBV25-1 NA TGTGCCAGCAGTGGTCTCAGCTCTGGAAACACCATATATTTT CASSGLSSGNTIYF
TRBJ2-7 NA TRBV5-1 NA TGCGCCAGCAGCTTGTTTGAGGGGGCCTACGAGCAGTACTTC CASSLFEGAYEQYF
TRBJ1-6 NA TRBV6-1 TRBD1 TGTGCCACCCGGACAGGGGATCGGAATTCACCCCTCCACTTT CATRTGDRNSPLHF
TRBJ1-2 NA TRBV5-8 NA TGTGCCAGCAGCTTCTGGGGGGAAGGCTATGGCTACACCTTC CASSFWGEGYGYTF
TRBJ2-1 NA TRBV6-1 TRBD2 TGTGCCAGCAGTTGGGGGACTAGCGGGATCTATGAGCAGTTCTTC CASSWGTSGIYEQFF
TRBJ2-3 NA TRBV2 TRBD2 TGTGCCAGCAGTGATGGGGCTAGCGGGGGGGATACGCAGTATTTT CASSDGASGGDTQYF
TRBJ2-5 NA TRBV5-6 NA TGTGCCAGCAGCCTGGCGGCAGGGCAAGAGACCCAGTACTTC CASSLAAGQETQYF
TRBJ1-2 NA TRBV10-3 NA TGTGCCATCAGTGAGGAGGCAGGGAACTATGGCTACACCTTC CAISEEAGNYGYTF
TRBJ2-7 NA TRBV7-2 TRBD2 TGTGCCAGCAGCCTTGAAGGGACTAGCGGGACCTACGAGCAGTACTTC CASSLEGTSGTYEQYF
TRBJ1-1 NA TRBV10-2 NA TGCGCCAGCCTACTAACTGGGACTGAAGCTTTCTTT CASLLTGTEAFF
TRBJ1-2 NA TRBV2 NA TGTGCCAGCAGTGGGGACATCTATGGCTACACCTTC CASSGDIYGYTF
TRBJ2-2 NA TRBV10-2 NA TGCGCCAGCAGGGTTCTAGACACCGGGGAGCTGTTTTTT CASRVLDTGELFF